The present T cell receptor (beta chain) was sequenced within a study of identical twins. The CDR3 consists of 16 residues. J gave up 3 bases and V 0 bases, and 2 bases lay outside the gene matches. Per germline, CDR1 SGHDN and CDR2 FVKESK. This clonotype was observed many times. The antigen remains undetermined. Study findings and constraints: For out-of-frame alpha sequences shared by twins, low generation probability was in excess. Invariant populations such as MAIT and iNKT cells could partly muddle zero-insertion analyses.

TCRdb ran MiXCR on the 5' RACE reads and lists one entry per CDR3 protein. Altogether about 240,000 distinct CDR3 sequences are present, about 7.5% being singletons, with the ten largest covering 5.4%. The same sample was also studied in work on yellow fever vaccine responses in identical twins.

The J gene is TRBJ2-3, the V gene TRBV14; 11 positions match TRBD2. The TCR comes from a woman aged 18-29 years in good health. Sequenced input: CD8+ T cells sorted from blood. CDR3 loop: CASSQEGTSGTDTQYF. In DNA, the CDR3 is TGTGCCAGCAGCCAAGAAGGGACTAGCGGTACAGATACGCAGTATTTT.